What follows describes a single T cell receptor beta chain. This receptor's antigen is unknown. No clone much larger than this one lies a single base away; base qualities are absent. CDR1 is given as SGHTA and CDR2 as FQGNSA, both from the germline V gene. For this chain, trimming is 1 base at the V end and 0 bases at the J end, and the number of junction bases without a gene match is 5. The CDR3 starts with the cysteine, ends with the phenylalanine, and has 16 residues. The retained sequence is limited to the CDR3, 48 bases, with the frame set at the first base. The data were obtained in a study of OX40 agonist ivuxolimab in advanced cancers. Regarding the study in general: The costimulatory receptor OX40 (CD134) was targeted by ivuxolimab, a fully human IgG2 agonistic monoclonal antibody. Prior anti-PD-1, anti-PD-L1 or anti-CTLA-4 therapy was permitted, and less than 45% of dose-escalation patients had received checkpoint inhibitors. Intravenous ivuxolimab was administered to patients every 2 weeks at six dose levels: 0.01, 0.1, 0.3, 1.5, 3 and 10 mg/kg. Of the approximately 54 dose-escalation patients, hepatocellular carcinoma was present in approximately 20, melanoma in roughly 15, renal cell carcinoma in 9 and head and neck cancer in 9. Peripheral TCRbeta sequencing aimed to test whether ivuxolimab altered TCR sequence diversity and caused clonal T-cell expansion. Partial responses were achieved by three dose-escalation patients, of whom one had hepatocellular carcinoma and two had cutaneous melanoma. The paper describes the monotherapy dose-escalation part (N ≈ 51 patients) of the phase I trial of ivuxolimab. The dose-escalation cohort was about 86% male with a mean age of about 65 years, ranging from roughly 23 to 90. The paper as a whole reports these results and caveats: Low levels of normalized T-cell clonal expansion were also seen in some patients who did not respond. At doses of 0.1 to 3.0 mg/kg, clonal expansion of both CD4+ and CD8+ blood T cells was observed from baseline to week 6. Which antigens the clonally expanded peripheral T cells were specific for was not determined. In partial responders in the 0.1-3.0 mg/kg groups, normalized peripheral clonal expansion was found to be among the lowest, especially among CD8+ T cells. After ivuxolimab, CD8+ T cells had more expanded clones than CD4+ T cells on average.

The trial excluded patients who had a history of autoimmune disease or who were on systemic immunosuppression. Peripheral blood for TCR sequencing was drawn from every dose cohort at baseline, at cycle 4 day 1 and at cycle 7 day 1. Samples were obtained from an open-label, multicenter, first-in-human phase I dose-escalation trial of ivuxolimab. Adults with locally advanced or metastatic melanoma, renal cell, hepatocellular, or head and neck squamous cell carcinoma were enrolled in the trial. Before TCR sequencing, CD4+ T cells and CD8+ T cells from peripheral blood were sorted into separate populations. For sequencing of the TCRbeta CDR3 region, genomic DNA was extracted from the sorted cells. The immunoSEQ Assay was used to sequence the TCRbeta CDR3 regions. TCRdb took over this immuneACCESS table, retaining in-frame rearrangements with V and J assigned. Such tables are incomplete; in checked studies, under half of the missing clones stem from an unresolved V gene, and the remainder is unexplained. This sample has some 81,000 clones in its table, and about 82% of those were observed once. The biggest ten clones account for less than 0.8% of the sample.

The receptor was derived from an adult with an advanced solid tumor such as melanoma, head and neck, liver or kidney cancer. The sequence is built from TRBV7-2 and TRBJ2-7, and TRBD1 matches 8 of the central bases. The sequences come from CD4+ or CD8+ T cells sorted from blood, collected in a trial of the OX40 agonist ivuxolimab. The sequenced DNA: TGTGCCAGCAGCTTAGGGGGACAGGCAAGCTCCTACGAGCAGTACTTC. The resulting protein is CASSLGGQASSYEQYF.